These 14 T cell receptor beta chains were all obtained from the same sample, sequenced in a study of response to subunit inactivated influenza vaccine. TCRdb re-analysed the RT-PCR reads in MiXCR, keeping a single row per CDR3 protein. The table shows 750,000 to 850,000 distinct CDR3 sequences, with less than 20% occurring only once. The sequences come from PBMCs from blood, collected around 5 days after vaccination. The receptors here all came from a man aged 50 to 60 who received an inactivated influenza vaccine.

The V and J genes are TRBV2 and TRBJ1-1; D is perhaps TRBD1 (5 bases). Germline V gene lookup returns CDR1 SNHLY and CDR2 FYNNEI. The CDR3 has 14 amino acids. V lost 6 bases and J lost 0, with 11 bases in between. The CDR3 loop reads CASRGGTLNTEAFF. CDR3 nucleotide sequence: TGTGCCAGCAGGGGTGGGACGTTGAACACTGAAGCTTTCTTT.

Only a few counts were recorded for this clonotype. The chain has TRBV5-1 and TRBJ1-1; D perhaps matches TRBD1 (6 bases). The germline gives CDR1 SGHRS, CDR2 YFSETQ. V was clipped by 0 bases and J by 3 bases, with 15 bases between them. The CDR3 loop spans 16 amino acids. The CDR3 DNA reads TGCGCCAGCAGCTTGGTGGGGGGCGGACTTGACACTGAAGCTTTCTTT. As protein: CASSLVGGGLDTEAFF.

The V and J genes are TRBV5-4 and TRBJ2-5; 7 nucleotides line up with TRBD1. This CDR3 spans 15 amino acids. The trim removed 2 bases at V and 0 bases at J, leaving 4 bases unmatched. Germline loops: CDR1 SGHNT, CDR2 YYREEE (reference sequence). CDR3 bases: TGTGCCAGCAGCTTACAGGGGTCGCACCAAGAGACCCAGTACTTC. Residues: CASSLQGSHQETQYF.

This clonotype was counted a few times. The chain employs TRBV7-8 and TRBJ2-3; 8 positions match TRBD2. CDR1 SGHVS and CDR2 FQNEAQ come from the germline V gene. V was pared by 3 bases and J by 4 bases, with 3 bases of the junction left unmatched. This CDR3 spans 14 amino acids. The DNA of the CDR3 is TGTGCCAGCAGCTTTTCACTAGCGGCAGATACGCAGTATTTT. Protein product: CASSFSLAADTQYF.

This clonotype was recorded at least ten times. The chain combines TRBV29-1 with TRBJ2-3; D gene unclear. Germline CDR1 and CDR2: SQVTM and ANQGSEA. This CDR3 is built from 14 residues. V lost 4 bases, J lost 1 base, and 12 bases lay in between. CDR3 amino acids: CSVVGQVGTDTQYF. The CDR3 DNA is TGCAGCGTTGTAGGGCAGGTGGGCACAGATACGCAGTATTTT.

This clonotype was seen a few times. The chain has TRBV7-8 and TRBJ2-7; possible D gene TRBD2, 5 bases. V lost 5 bases to trimming and J lost 0 bases, with 20 bases between them. This CDR3 contains 17 residues. Germline V gene lookup returns CDR1 SGHVS and CDR2 FQNEAQ. The chain's CDR3 is CASSPKTSAASSYEQYF. The CDR3 DNA sequence: TGTGCCAGCAGCCCCAAAACATCAGCGGCCAGCTCCTACGAGCAGTACTTC.

This clonotype was counted only a few times. The gene calls are TRBV30 and TRBJ2-5; 8 bases map to TRBD2. CDR3 length equals 14 residues. J lost 5 bases, V lost 2 bases, and 7 bases had no gene match. Per the germline V gene, CDR1 is GTSNPN and CDR2 is SVGIG (reference sequence). The CDR3 spells CAWSRIAGLETQYF. In DNA form, the CDR3 reads TGTGCCTGGAGTAGAATAGCGGGGCTGGAGACCCAGTACTTC.

The chain has TRBV6-5 and TRBJ1-3; D might be TRBD1 (5 bases). Per germline, CDR1 MNHEY and CDR2 SVGAGI. V shed 4 bases and J shed 2 bases, with 12 bases lying between them. The CDR3 spans 15 residues. The CDR3 protein is CASSLTQGTGNTIYF. CDR3 DNA: TGTGCCAGCAGTTTAACCCAGGGAACTGGAAACACCATATATTTT.

This clonotype was detected a few times. This rearrangement joins TRBV20-1 to TRBJ2-1; the D gene is possibly TRBD2 (6 bases). CDR3 size: 15 residues. Per the germline V gene, CDR1 is DFQATT and CDR2 is SNEGSKA (reference sequence). V shed 3 bases and J shed 10 bases, with 22 bases lying between them. For the CDR3, the DNA is TGCAGTGCTAGCGGGACGAAGACTAGTTTTCGAGAGCAGTTCTTC. Translated: CSASGTKTSFREQFF.

This clonotype occurred a few times. The rearrangement links TRBV20-1 to TRBJ1-5; D might be TRBD1 (6 bases). CDR1 is DFQATT and CDR2 is SNEGSKA in the germline V gene (reference sequence). The CDR3 covers 12 residues. The V and J ends lost 6 bases and 7 bases respectively, with 13 bases between them. The CDR3 nucleotides are TGCAGTGCCCAGGGGAGGTTACAGCCCCAGCATTTT. Translated: CSAQGRLQPQHF.

This clonotype appeared many times. The V gene is TRBV4-2, the J gene TRBJ2-2; 8 bases fit TRBD1. This CDR3 spans 17 amino acids. V dropped 0 bases and J dropped 9; count of bases not matched to a gene: 12. CDR1 is LGHNA, CDR2 YNFKEQ, per germline. CDR3 sequence (DNA): TGTGCCAGCAGCCAAGATCGGGCCAGGGGGCGCGACCGGGAGCTGTTTTTT. Protein: CASSQDRARGRDRELFF.

The genes are TRBV20-1 and TRBJ2-7; D call uncertain. CDR1 is DFQATT and CDR2 is SNEGSKA in the germline V gene (reference sequence). Trimming stripped 0 bases from V and 7 bases from J, with 10 bases between. The length of the CDR3 is 12 residues. In nucleotides, the CDR3 is TGCAGTGCTAGAGATCTAGGGTGGGAGCAGTACTTC. Protein: CSARDLGWEQYF.

This clonotype was found many times. The gene calls are TRBV27 and TRBJ2-1; no clear D. Germline values: CDR1 MNHEY, CDR2 SMNVEV (reference sequence). CDR3 size: 13 residues. With 4 bases removed from V and 2 bases from J, the gap between germline ends came to 6 bases. In DNA form, the CDR3 reads TGTGCCAGCAGTTACGGCACCTACAATGAGCAGTTCTTC. It translates to CASSYGTYNEQFF.

In this sample, this clonotype turned up many times. The chain combines TRBV4-3 with TRBJ2-3; no clear D. Germline CDR1 reads LGHNA; CDR2 reads YSLEER. Trimming shortened V by 5 bases and J by 3 bases, and 9 bases separated the two germline ends. The CDR3 totals 13 residues. The CDR3 sequence: CASSSRPTDTQYF. As DNA, the CDR3 is TGCGCCAGCAGCTCGAGACCTACAGATACGCAGTATTTT.